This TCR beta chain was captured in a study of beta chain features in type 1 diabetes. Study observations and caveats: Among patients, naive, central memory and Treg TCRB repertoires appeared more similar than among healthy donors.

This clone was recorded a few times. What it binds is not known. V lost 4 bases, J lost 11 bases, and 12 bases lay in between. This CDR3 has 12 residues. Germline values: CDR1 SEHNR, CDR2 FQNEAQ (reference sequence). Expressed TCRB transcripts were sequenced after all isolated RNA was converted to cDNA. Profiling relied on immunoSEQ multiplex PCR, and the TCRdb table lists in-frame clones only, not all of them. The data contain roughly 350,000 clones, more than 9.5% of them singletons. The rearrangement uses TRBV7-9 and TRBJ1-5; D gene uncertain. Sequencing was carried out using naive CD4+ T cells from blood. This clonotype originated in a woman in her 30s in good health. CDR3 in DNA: TGTGCCAGCAGCTCCCGAGGTGAGGCCCAGCATTTT. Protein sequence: CASSSRGEAQHF. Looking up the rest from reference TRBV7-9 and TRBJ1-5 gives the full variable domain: DTGVSQNPRHKITKRGQNVTFRCDPISEHNRLYWYRQTLGQGPEFLTYFQNEAQLEKSRLLSDRFSAERPKGSFSTLEIQRTEQGDSAMYLCASSSRGEAQHFGDGTRLSIL.